This T cell receptor (beta chain) was sequenced in a study of tumor-infiltrating lymphocytes in primary liver carcinoma listed by TCRdb under 2017. A note on the overall study: Hepatocellular carcinoma (four) or combined HCC and intrahepatic cholangiocarcinoma (one) was present in the five patients, who were three men and two women aged 30 to 69 years. The roughly 25 tumor region samples were profiled with Agilent mRNA microarrays so that TCRbeta repertoire diversity could be related to the local molecular phenotype. Repertoires from technical replicates were highly reproducible, with mean shared-clone rates around 0.87 and correlation coefficients above 0.95. The five patients had tumors staged T1-T3 N0M0, with maximum diameters ranging from about 4 to 11 cm. TCRbeta repertoire sequencing, expression microarrays and whole-exome sequencing were combined in the study across five regions of each liver tumor, with adjacent normal tissue and blood also included. Each sample produced roughly 3.5 to 8 million productive TCRbeta reads, and read depth showed no significant difference between tissue types. A total of roughly 35 specimens from 5 patients underwent TCRbeta repertoire sequencing, comprising about 25 tumor regions, 5 adjacent noncancerous liver tissues and 5 peripheral blood samples.

Without any cell sorting, total RNA and DNA were extracted together from around 20-30 mg of bulk tissue using the AllPrep DNA/RNA mini kit. Between late 2015 and March 2016, roughly 5 patients in China with histopathologically diagnosed primary liver carcinoma had their tumors surgically resected. At the time of sampling, the patients had chronic HBV infection and had not received any treatment. Five spatially separated regions were sampled per tumor: superior, inferior, left-lateral and right-lateral poles, plus the tumor centre. More than 75% viable tumor cells were found by histology in every tumor sample. Pieces of fresh tumor and adjacent tissue were cut in half, with one half kept in RNAlater at -80 degrees C and the other half sent for histology. General conclusions and limits of the study: The study included only five or six patients, and the authors note findings should be validated in a larger study. The top 250 clones accounted for a significantly greater share of the repertoire in tumors than in blood (p = 0.039). Pairs of tumor regions showed greater repertoire overlap (mean 36%) than tumor-adjacent pairs (approximately 17%) or tumor-blood pairs (approximately 15%), which is consistent with antigen-driven expansion. Only about 8-25% of top clones were found in all five regions of a tumor, suggesting spatial heterogeneity of tumor-infiltrating T cells. Because only the TCR beta chain was sequenced and unpaired alpha chains were not captured, true repertoire diversity is likely underestimated. Comparison of CD4+ and CD8+ T cell repertoires was precluded by the use of bulk unsorted samples.

Using a constant-region primer and ProtoScript II reverse transcriptase, TCRbeta-specific cDNA was reverse-transcribed from approximately 0.5 ug total RNA. The TCRbeta libraries were prepared through three rounds of nested multiplex PCR following a slightly modified ARM-PCR procedure. Each of the first two PCR rounds ran for approximately 10 cycles using multiplex TRBV1-TRBV30 forward primers together with a Cbeta reverse primer. Sample barcodes and Illumina adapters were added in a final 25-cycle PCR using Deep VentR polymerase. Before sequencing, amplicons of 200-500 bp were gel-purified using a QIAquick gel extraction kit. The TCRbeta amplicons were sequenced with 250-bp paired-end reads on an Illumina HiSeq 2500. In the authors' own workflow: Trimmomatic v0.33 was used to quality-trim the reads, and FLASH v1.2.11 was used to merge paired reads so that full CDR3 sequences could be recovered. V, D and J germline segments were assigned to the rearranged TCRbeta sequences using MiGEC v1.2.1b. Clonotype statistics, along with Shannon-Wiener diversity indices, were calculated using VDJtools v1.0.0. To cut down on sampling bias, every analysis after diversity analysis relied on just the 250 most abundant clonotypes from each sample. The public sequencing data were trimmed at Q25 with fastp and processed into clonotypes with MiXCR by TCRdb, which kept only in-frame beta chains. All rows with the same CDR3 protein become a single entry with the most common DNA and genes. The V and J calls come from TCRdb's annotation, not from the publication. Recorded for this sample are approximately 100,000 distinct CDR3 sequences; 65% to 75% of them occurred a single time. Approximately 12% of the sample comes from the top ten.

V was cut back by 4 bases and J by 2 bases, leaving a gap of 15 bases between them. Taken from cysteine to phenylalanine, the CDR3 has 16 residues. The read is trimmed to its CDR3 DNA, 48 bases read in frame from base 1. The CDR1 and CDR2 encoded by the germline V gene are MDHEN and SYDVKM. Taking its sample share into account, this clonotype is medium-sized (0.01 to 0.1%). Its antigen is currently not known. No much larger clone exists at a distance of one base, and base qualities are not known. This TCR was recovered from a woman aged 55 to 70 with primary liver carcinoma and hepatitis B virus infection. The sequenced sample was liver tumor tissue from sampling region 2. This sample's cell subset or site label indicates: tumor region T2, inferior pole. The rearranged chain carries TRBV28 and TRBJ2-1; TRBD2 might be the D gene, on 6 matching bases. At the DNA level, the sequence is TGTGCCAGCAGTTCTCCAGTCGGGGGTACCTACAATGAGCAGTTCTTC. The encoded protein is CASSSPVGGTYNEQFF.